This TCR beta chain was recovered during a study of cytomegalovirus exposure and HLA in healthy donors. The CDR3 is 17 amino acids. The V and J ends lost 4 bases and 0 bases, in that order; junction bases with no gene match: 12. Germline loops: CDR1 MNHEY, CDR2 SMNVEV (reference sequence). The PCR used 60 Vbeta and 13 Jbeta primers. Repertoires were generated with immunoSEQ multiplex PCR, while TCRdb's copy carries only in-frame clones and drops some. The sample lists 85,000 to 100,000 clones, over 70% occurring once. Sequenced input: PBMCs. The TCR originated in a girl aged 2-10 years in good health and CMV-seropositive. This chain uses TRBV27 with TRBJ2-7, with 7 bases identical to TRBD1. CDR3 residues: CASSSVYRGASSYEQYF. The CDR3 DNA reads as TGTGCCAGCAGTTCCGTCTACAGGGGCGCGAGCTCCTACGAGCAGTACTTC.